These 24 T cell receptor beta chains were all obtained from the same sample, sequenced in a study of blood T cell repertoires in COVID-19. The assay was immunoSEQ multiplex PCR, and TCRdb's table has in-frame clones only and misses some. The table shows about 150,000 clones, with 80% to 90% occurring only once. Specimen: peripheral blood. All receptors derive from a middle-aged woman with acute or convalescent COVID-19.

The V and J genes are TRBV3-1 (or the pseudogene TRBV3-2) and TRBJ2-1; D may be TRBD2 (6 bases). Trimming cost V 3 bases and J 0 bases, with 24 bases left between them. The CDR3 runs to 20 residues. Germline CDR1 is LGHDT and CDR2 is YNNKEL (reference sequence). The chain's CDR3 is CASSHNLLGLAESSYNEQFF. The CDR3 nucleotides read TGTGCCAGCAGCCATAACCTTTTGGGGTTAGCGGAGAGCTCCTACAATGAGCAGTTCTTC.

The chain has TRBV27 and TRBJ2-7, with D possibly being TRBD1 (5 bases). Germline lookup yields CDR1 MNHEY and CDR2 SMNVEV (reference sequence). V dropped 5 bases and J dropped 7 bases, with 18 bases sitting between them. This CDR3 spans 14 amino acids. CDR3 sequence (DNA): TGTGCCAGCAGTCCCCAGGGCCTTTACAAGGAGCAGTACTTC. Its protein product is CASSPQGLYKEQYF.

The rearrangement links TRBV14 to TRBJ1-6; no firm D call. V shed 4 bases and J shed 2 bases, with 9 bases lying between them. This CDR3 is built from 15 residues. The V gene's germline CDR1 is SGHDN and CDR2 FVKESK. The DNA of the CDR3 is TGTGCCAGCAGCCGGCAGAGGCCCTATAATTCACCCCTCCACTTT. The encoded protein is CASSRQRPYNSPLHF.

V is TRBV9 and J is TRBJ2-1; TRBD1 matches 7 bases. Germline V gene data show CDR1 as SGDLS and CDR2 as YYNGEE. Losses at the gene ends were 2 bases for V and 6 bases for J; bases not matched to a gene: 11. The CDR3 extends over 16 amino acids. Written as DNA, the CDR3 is TGTGCCAGCAGCGTGGCACCGGGACAGAGTAGCAATGAGCAGTTCTTC. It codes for CASSVAPGQSSNEQFF.

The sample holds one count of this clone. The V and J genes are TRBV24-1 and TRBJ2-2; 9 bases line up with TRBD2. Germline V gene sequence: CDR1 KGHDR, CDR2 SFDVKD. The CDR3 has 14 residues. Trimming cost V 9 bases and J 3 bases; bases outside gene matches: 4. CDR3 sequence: CATRTSADTGELFF. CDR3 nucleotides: TGTGCCACCCGGACTAGCGCCGACACCGGGGAGCTGTTTTTT.

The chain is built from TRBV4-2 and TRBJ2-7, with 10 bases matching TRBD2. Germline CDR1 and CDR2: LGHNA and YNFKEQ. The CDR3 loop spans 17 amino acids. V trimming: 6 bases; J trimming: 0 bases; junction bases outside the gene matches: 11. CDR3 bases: TGTGCCAGCAGTCGAGAAGAACTAGCGGGGAGCTCCTACGAGCAGTACTTC. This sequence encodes CASSREELAGSSYEQYF.

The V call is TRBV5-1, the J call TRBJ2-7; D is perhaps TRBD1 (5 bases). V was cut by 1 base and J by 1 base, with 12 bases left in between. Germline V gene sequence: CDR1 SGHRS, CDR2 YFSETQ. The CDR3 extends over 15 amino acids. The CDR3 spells CASSLYLGASYEQYF. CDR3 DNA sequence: TGCGCCAGCAGCTTGTATCTAGGGGCGTCCTACGAGCAGTACTTC.

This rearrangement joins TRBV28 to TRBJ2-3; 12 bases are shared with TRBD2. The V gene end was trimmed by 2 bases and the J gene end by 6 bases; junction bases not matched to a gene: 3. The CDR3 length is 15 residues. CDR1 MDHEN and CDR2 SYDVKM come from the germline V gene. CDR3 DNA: TGTGCCAGCAGTTTACTAGCGGGGGGGCAGGATACGCAGTATTTT. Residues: CASSLLAGGQDTQYF.

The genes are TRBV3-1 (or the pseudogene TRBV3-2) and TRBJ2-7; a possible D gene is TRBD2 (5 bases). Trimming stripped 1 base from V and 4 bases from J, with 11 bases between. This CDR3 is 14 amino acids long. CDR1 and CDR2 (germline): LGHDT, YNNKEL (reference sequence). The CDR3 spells CASSQGLGVYEQYF. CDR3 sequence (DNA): TGTGCCAGCAGCCAAGGGCTGGGAGTTTACGAGCAGTACTTC.

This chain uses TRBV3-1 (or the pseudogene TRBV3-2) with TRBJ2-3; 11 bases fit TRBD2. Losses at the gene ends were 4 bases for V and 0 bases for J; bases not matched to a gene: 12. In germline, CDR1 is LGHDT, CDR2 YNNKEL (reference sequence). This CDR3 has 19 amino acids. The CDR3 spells CASSLPAGLAGNSTDTQYF. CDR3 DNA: TGTGCCAGCAGCCTACCAGCTGGACTAGCGGGTAATAGCACAGATACGCAGTATTTT.

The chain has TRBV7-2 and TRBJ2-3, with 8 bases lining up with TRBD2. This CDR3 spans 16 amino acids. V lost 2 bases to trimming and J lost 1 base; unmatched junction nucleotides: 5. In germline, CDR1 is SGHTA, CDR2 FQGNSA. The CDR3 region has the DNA TGTGCCAGCAGCTTATGGGTGCGGGGGGGCACAGATACGCAGTATTTT. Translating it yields CASSLWVRGGTDTQYF.

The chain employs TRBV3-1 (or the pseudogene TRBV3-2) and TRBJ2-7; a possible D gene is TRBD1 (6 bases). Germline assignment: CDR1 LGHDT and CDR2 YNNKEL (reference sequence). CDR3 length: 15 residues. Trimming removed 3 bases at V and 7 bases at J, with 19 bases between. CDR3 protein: CASSQYAGVTGEQYF. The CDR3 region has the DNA TGTGCCAGCAGCCAGTACGCAGGGGTCACAGGGGAGCAGTACTTC.

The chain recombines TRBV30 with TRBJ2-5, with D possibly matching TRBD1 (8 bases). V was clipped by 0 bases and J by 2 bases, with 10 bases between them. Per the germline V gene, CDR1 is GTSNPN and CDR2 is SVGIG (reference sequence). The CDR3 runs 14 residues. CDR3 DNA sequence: TGTGCCTGGAGTGTACAGGGGGGGCAAGAGACCCAGTACTTC. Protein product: CAWSVQGGQETQYF.

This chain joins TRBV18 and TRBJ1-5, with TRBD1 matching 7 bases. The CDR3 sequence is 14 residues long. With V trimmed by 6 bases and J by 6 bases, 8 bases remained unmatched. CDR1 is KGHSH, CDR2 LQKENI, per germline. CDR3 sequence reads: CASSPTGISQPQHF. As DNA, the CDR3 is TGTGCCAGCTCTCCGACAGGGATTAGTCAGCCCCAGCATTTT.

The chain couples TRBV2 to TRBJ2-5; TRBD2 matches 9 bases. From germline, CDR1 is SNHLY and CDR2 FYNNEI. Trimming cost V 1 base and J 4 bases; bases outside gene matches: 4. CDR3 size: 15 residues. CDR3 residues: CASSEDSSGIETQYF. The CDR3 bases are TGTGCCAGCAGTGAAGACTCTAGCGGGATAGAGACCCAGTACTTC.

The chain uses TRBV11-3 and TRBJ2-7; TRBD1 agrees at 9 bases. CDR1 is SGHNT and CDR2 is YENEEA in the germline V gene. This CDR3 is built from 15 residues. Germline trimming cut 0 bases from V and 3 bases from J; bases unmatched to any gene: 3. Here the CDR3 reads CASSLEGQGIYEQYF. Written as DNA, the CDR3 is TGTGCCAGCAGCTTAGAAGGACAGGGGATCTACGAGCAGTACTTC.

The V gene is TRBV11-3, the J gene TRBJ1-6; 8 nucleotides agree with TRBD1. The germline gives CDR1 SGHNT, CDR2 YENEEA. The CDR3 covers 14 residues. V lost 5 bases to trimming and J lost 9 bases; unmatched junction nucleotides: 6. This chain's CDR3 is CASSTRQGPSPLHF. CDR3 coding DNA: TGTGCCAGCAGCACGCGACAGGGGCCTTCACCCCTCCACTTT.

The CDR3 region is CASSDQGYEQYF. CDR3 bases: TGTGCCAGCAGTGATCAGGGCTACGAGCAGTACTTC. V gene TRBV2 combines with J gene TRBJ2-7; weak D call: TRBD1 (5 bases). V shed 3 bases and J shed 3 bases, with 6 bases lying between them. In germline, CDR1 is SNHLY, CDR2 FYNNEI. This CDR3 is 12 amino acids long.

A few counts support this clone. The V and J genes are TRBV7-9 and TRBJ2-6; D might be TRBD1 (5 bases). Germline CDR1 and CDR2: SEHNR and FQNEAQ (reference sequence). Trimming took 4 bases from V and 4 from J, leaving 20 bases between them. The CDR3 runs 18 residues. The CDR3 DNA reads TGTGCCAGCAGCTCCAAAACGAAAGACAGCACCGGGGCCAACGTCCTGACTTTC. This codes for CASSSKTKDSTGANVLTF. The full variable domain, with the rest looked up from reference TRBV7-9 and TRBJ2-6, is DTGVSQNPRHKITKRGQNVTFRCDPISEHNRLYWYRQTLGQGPEFLTYFQNEAQLEKSRLLSDRFSAERPKGSFSTLEIQRTEQGDSAMYLCASSSKTKDSTGANVLTFGAGSRLTVL.

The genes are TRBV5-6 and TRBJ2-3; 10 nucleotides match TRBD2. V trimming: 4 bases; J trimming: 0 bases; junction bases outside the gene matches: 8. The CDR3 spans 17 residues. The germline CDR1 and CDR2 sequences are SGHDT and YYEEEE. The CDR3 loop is CASSGWTSGESTDTQYF. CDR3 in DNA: TGTGCCAGCAGCGGGTGGACTAGCGGAGAAAGCACAGATACGCAGTATTTT.

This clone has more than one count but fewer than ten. CDR3 region: CASSFGVPTGAPSPLHF. CDR3 DNA: TGTGCCAGCAGCTTCGGGGTCCCGACAGGGGCTCCTTCACCCCTCCACTTT. The rearrangement links TRBV7-8 to TRBJ1-6; 8 bases agree with TRBD1. The J segment lost 9 bases and the V segment lost 3 bases, leaving 13 bases of the junction unmatched. Per germline, CDR1 SGHVS and CDR2 FQNEAQ. The CDR3 loop spans 17 amino acids.

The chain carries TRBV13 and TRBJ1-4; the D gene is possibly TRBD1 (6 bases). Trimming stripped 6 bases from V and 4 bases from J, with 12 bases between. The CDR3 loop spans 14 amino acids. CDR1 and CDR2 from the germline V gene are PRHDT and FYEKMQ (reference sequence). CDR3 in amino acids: CASRGTYNNEKLFF. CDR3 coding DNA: TGTGCCAGCAGAGGGACATATAATAATGAAAAACTGTTTTTT.

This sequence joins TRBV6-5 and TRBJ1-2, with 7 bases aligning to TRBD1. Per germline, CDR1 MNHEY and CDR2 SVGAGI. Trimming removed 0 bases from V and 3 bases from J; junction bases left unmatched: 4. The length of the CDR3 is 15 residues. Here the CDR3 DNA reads TGTGCCAGCAGTTACTCGTTCAGGGGGGACTATGGCTACACCTTC. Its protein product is CASSYSFRGDYGYTF.

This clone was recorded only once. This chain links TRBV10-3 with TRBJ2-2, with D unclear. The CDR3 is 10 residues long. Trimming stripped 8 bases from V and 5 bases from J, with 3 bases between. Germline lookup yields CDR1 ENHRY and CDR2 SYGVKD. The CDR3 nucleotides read TGTGCCATCCGGACCGGGGAGCTGTTTTTT. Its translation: CAIRTGELFF.